This T cell receptor (beta chain) was recovered during a study of T cells expressing NK-cell markers (dated by TCRdb to the early 2020s). As for the study more broadly: TCR beta-chain repertoires were profiled in sorted CD3+CD56+NKG2C+, CD3+CD56+NKG2C- and CD3+CD56-NKG2C+ T-cell subsets from roughly eight donors. Among the eight sequenced donors, only one was HCMV-seronegative, while the other seven were HCMV-seropositive. The eight sequenced donors were randomly selected healthy volunteers, three men and five women. The libraries were sequenced on Illumina HiSeq 2000/2500, MiSeq or NextSeq, producing 2 x 150 bp reads. The paper as a whole reports these results and caveats: In six or seven donors, the dominant CD3+CD56+NKG2C+ clonotypes ranked among the top 10 CD8+ clonotypes, making up roughly 1.0-7.0% of CD8+ T cells. It remained unclear whether the expanded NKG2C-expressing T cell clones were specific for HCMV antigens. Those dominant clonotypes were again the most abundant among CD3+CD56-NKG2C+ cells in a few donors, at about 25-60.1%.

From the germline V gene, CDR1 is SGHRS and CDR2 is YFSETQ. The CDR3 runs 15 amino acids, cysteine and phenylalanine included. There is no recorded DNA. The instrument given in TCRdb is Illumina HiSeq 2000. 5'RACE template switching, by which a universal primer site and unique molecular identifiers were added, was used to make TCR beta cDNA libraries. Synthesis of cDNA was primed from the TCR beta constant segment and was followed by two consecutive PCR amplification steps. Under the source paper's analysis protocol: MIGEC handled demultiplexing of the reads and grouping by UMI, while MiTCR was used to assemble and quantify clonotypes. To exclude erroneous sequences, any TCR cDNA sequence not supported by at least two reads was discarded. The tcR package was used for downstream repertoire analysis, with clonotypes matched between fractions based on CDR3 nucleotide sequence plus V segment. VDJmatch was used to annotate antigen specificity against VDJdb, with one amino acid substitution in CDR3 permitted. TCRdb reprocessed the reads and assigns one entry to each CDR3 protein sequence, leaving out DNA. These V and J calls rely on TCRdb rather than the paper's analysis. Per the sample table, the count is 500,000 or so distinct CDR3 sequences. The top ten clones comprise approximately 3.5% of the sample.

With regard to this clonotype: Its antigen specificity is not known.

A commercial ELISA kit detecting HCMV-specific IgG in serum was used to determine HCMV serostatus. Peripheral blood mononuclear cells were isolated from blood by Ficoll density gradient centrifugation. Sequencing used blood T cells: a sorted CD56 or NKG2C T cell subset, CD4+ or CD8+ T cells, or bulk PBMC T cells (not recorded which). Here the chain combines TRBV5-1 and TRBJ2-5. The sequence came from a man aged 18 to 30 in good health. Donor details come from another sample of the same person, matched by shared clones. The CDR3 reads CASSSDGPYQETQYF.